The 13 T cell receptor beta chains reported below all come from one sample, sequenced in a study of shared clonotypes between healthy human individuals. Sequencing was performed with immunoSEQ multiplex PCR; in TCRdb, only in-frame clones are kept and a portion is missing. The data hold 900,000 to 1,200,000 clones, with about 84% observed a single time. The sequencing sample was made of memory CD4+ T cells from PBMCs. The sample's subset: CD45RA-negative fraction. These receptors originate from a young man in good health. Some clones in this sample may be carry-over from other donors' samples.

Only a few counts were recorded for this clone. CDR3 amino acids: CASSYETGGIAGYTF. The CDR3 DNA reads TGTGCCAGCAGTTACGAAACAGGGGGAATTGCTGGCTACACCTTC. The genes are TRBV6-6 and TRBJ1-2; 8 positions agree with TRBD1. Germline V gene data show CDR1 as MNHNY and CDR2 as SVGAGI (reference sequence). Trimming at V came to 2 bases and at J to 7 bases, leaving 9 bases not matched to a gene. The CDR3 totals 15 residues.

The V gene is TRBV5-1, the J gene TRBJ2-7; 16 bases map to TRBD2. Germline V gives CDR1 SGHRS, CDR2 YFSETQ. Germline trimming cut 3 bases from V and 4 bases from J; bases unmatched to any gene: 16. This CDR3 is 20 amino acids long. This CDR3 reads CASSYQTPGLAGGPIYEQYF. The DNA of the CDR3 is TGCGCCAGCAGCTACCAGACTCCGGGACTAGCGGGAGGGCCCATTTACGAGCAGTACTTC.

The chain employs TRBV6-5 and TRBJ1-2; 7 bases fit TRBD1. The CDR3 contains 13 residues. The germline gives CDR1 MNHEY, CDR2 SVGAGI. Germline trimming cut 7 bases from V and 6 bases from J; bases unmatched to any gene: 8. CDR3 bases: TGTGCCAGCAAAGGGGACAGCCCTGATGGCTACACCTTC. It codes for CASKGDSPDGYTF.

The chain recombines TRBV23-1 with TRBJ2-5; no reliable D call. Gene TRBJ2-7 matches the end of the DNA better, so the J call may be wrong. TRBV23-1 falls under the ORF class, with uncertain function. CDR3 length equals 17 residues. The DNA for the CDR3 is TGCGCCAGCAGTCAAAAGTGTCGCGATCCCCTATGCTACGAGCAGTACTTC. As protein: CASSQKCRDPLCYEQYF.

V and J are TRBV4-2 and TRBJ1-3; no definite D call. Trimming stripped 0 bases from V and 0 bases from J, with 15 bases between. The CDR3 is 18 amino acids. The germline CDR1 and CDR2 sequences are LGHNA and YNFKEQ. The CDR3 DNA reads TGTGCCAGCAGCCAAGATCTATTAGGTCTAACCTCTGGAAACACCATATATTTT. Translated: CASSQDLLGLTSGNTIYF.

A word on this clone: The likely explanation is a read error, given a far larger clone one base away. The chain employs TRBV7-9 and TRBJ2-3; no definite D call. This CDR3 has 11 amino acids. The ends were cut back, 4 bases at V and 4 bases at J, with 3 bases in the middle. Germline values: CDR1 SEHNR, CDR2 FQNEAQ (reference sequence). CDR3 DNA: TGTGCCAGCAGCTCTTCAGATACGCAGTATTTT. Its translation: CASSSSDTQYF.

CDR3 sequence: CASSSPTGGLNTEAFF. The CDR3 DNA is TGTGCCAGCAGTTCGCCGACAGGGGGCCTGAACACTGAAGCTTTCTTT. This chain connects TRBV7-8 to TRBJ1-1; 10 nucleotides line up with TRBD1. Trimming took 6 bases from V and 0 from J; bases not matched to a gene: 7. Germline-derived CDR1 and CDR2 are SGHVS and FQNEAQ. The CDR3 spans 16 residues.

There are many counts of this clone. Other DNA sequences within the sample encode an identical CDR3. The chain recombines TRBV9 with TRBJ2-7, with 9 positions matching TRBD1. CDR1 is SGDLS and CDR2 is YYNGEE in the germline V gene. V lost 0 bases to trimming and J lost 4 bases; unmatched junction nucleotides: 2. The CDR3 has 14 residues. This CDR3 reads CASSVGDRGYEQYF. CDR3 nucleotides: TGTGCCAGCAGCGTAGGAGACAGGGGGTACGAGCAGTACTTC.

This clone was found once. J is TRBJ2-5 and V is TRBV9, with TRBD2 matching over 10 bases. In germline, CDR1 is SGDLS, CDR2 YYNGEE. The trim removed 4 bases at V and 4 bases at J, leaving 10 bases unmatched. The CDR3 covers 16 residues. The CDR3 coding sequence is TGTGCCAGCAGCCCCCGATCCCCTAGCGGGGGAGAGACCCAGTACTTC. It yields the protein CASSPRSPSGGETQYF.

The rearrangement uses TRBV29-1 and TRBJ2-7; perhaps TRBD2 as D (6 bases). V lost 4 bases to trimming and J lost 3 bases, with 10 bases between them. This CDR3 contains 12 residues. Germline CDR1 reads SQVTM; CDR2 reads ANQGSEA. CDR3 amino acids: CSVGGIVYEQYF. CDR3 DNA sequence: TGCAGCGTTGGCGGGATCGTCTACGAGCAGTACTTC.

The V and J genes are TRBV9 and TRBJ2-7; TRBD1 matches 8 bases. Germline CDR1 SGDLS, CDR2 YYNGEE. Trimming cost V 5 bases and J 3 bases; bases outside gene matches: 10. CDR3 length equals 15 residues. CDR3 DNA sequence: TGTGCCAGCAGTGCTTCGACAGGGGTCGGCTACGAGCAGTACTTC. Its protein product is CASSASTGVGYEQYF.

The chain uses TRBV18 and TRBJ2-1, with D perhaps matching TRBD2 (5 bases). Germline V CDR1 and CDR2: KGHSH, LQKENI. The CDR3 is made up of 15 amino acids. Between the trimmed V and J ends, which lost 4 bases and 2 bases, there was a span of 12 bases. CDR3 sequence reads: CASSLERSTYNEQFF. The CDR3 DNA reads TGTGCCAGCTCACTTGAGCGGAGCACCTACAATGAGCAGTTCTTC.

The genes are TRBV21-1 and TRBJ2-1; TRBD2, the D gene given by the table, was not confirmed from the DNA. TRBV21-1 is a pseudogene locus. This CDR3 comprises 15 residues. Here the CDR3 DNA reads TGTGCCAGCAGCAAGGATAGCGGGAGCTACAATGAGCAGTTCTTC. Translation: CASSKDSGSYNEQFF.